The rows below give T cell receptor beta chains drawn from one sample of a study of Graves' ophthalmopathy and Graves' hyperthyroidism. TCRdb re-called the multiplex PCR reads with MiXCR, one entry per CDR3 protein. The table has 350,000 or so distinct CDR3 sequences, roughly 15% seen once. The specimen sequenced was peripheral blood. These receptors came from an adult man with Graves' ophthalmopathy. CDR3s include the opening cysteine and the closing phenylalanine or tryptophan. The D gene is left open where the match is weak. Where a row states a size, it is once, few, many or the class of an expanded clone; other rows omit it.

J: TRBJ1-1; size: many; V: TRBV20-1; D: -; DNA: TGCAGTGCTAGAGTAGACAGCTTATTGAACACTGAAGCTTTCTTT; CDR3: CSARVDSLLNTEAFF
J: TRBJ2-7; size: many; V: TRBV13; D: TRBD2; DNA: TGTGCCAGCAGCTCGGCTCTAGCGGGAGAAACGTCCTACGAGCAGTACTTC; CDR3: CASSSALAGETSYEQYF
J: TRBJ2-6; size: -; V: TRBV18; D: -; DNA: TGTGCCAGCTCACCACGTAGTGACAGAATTGTGGGGGCCAACGTCCTGACTTTC; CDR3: CASSPRSDRIVGANVLTF
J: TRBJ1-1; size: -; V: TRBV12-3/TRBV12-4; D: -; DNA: TGTGCCAGCAGCTCAAGGGGGGTGAACACTGAAGCTTTCTTT; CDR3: CASSSRGVNTEAFF
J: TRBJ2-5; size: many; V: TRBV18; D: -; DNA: TGTGCCAGCTCACCACCGAGCCACAGGGAAGAGACCCAGTACTTC; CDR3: CASSPPSHREETQYF
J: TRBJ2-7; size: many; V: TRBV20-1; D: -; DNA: TGCAGTGCGGTACTATTACGGGACAACGAGCAGTACTTC; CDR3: CSAVLLRDNEQYF
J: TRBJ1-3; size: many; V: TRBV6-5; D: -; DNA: TGTGCCAGCAGTACGACAGGTTCCGGAAACACCATATATTTT; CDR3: CASSTTGSGNTIYF
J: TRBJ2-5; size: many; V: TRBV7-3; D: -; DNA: TGTGCCAGCAGCTTAGACCGGGCCGCAGAGACCCAGTACTTC; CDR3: CASSLDRAAETQYF
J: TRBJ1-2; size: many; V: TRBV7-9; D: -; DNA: TGTGCCAGCAGCTTTTCCGGGACTAACTATGGCTACACCTTC; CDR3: CASSFSGTNYGYTF
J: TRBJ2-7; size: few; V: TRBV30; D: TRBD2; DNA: TGTGCCTGGGGTGCCGGGACTAGCTCCTACGAGCAGTACTTC; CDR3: CAWGAGTSSYEQYF
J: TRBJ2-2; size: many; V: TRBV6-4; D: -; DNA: TGTGCCAGCAGTGACTCGTACGCCACCGGGGAGCTGTTTTTT; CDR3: CASSDSYATGELFF
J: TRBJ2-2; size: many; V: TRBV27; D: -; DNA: TGTGCCAGCAGTTTTTTCCATGGAGCCGGGGAGCTGTTTTTT; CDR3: CASSFFHGAGELFF
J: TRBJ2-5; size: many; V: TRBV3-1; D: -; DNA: TGTGCCAGCAGCCAAACAGAGTCCCAAGAGACCCAGTACTTC; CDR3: CASSQTESQETQYF
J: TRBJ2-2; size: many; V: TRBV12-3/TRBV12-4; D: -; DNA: TGTGCCAGCACCCCTGGTCCCTGGGCCGGGGAGCTGTTTTTT; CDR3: CASTPGPWAGELFF
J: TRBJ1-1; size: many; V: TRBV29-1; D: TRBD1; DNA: TGCAGCGTGACAGGGGGCGGGATGAACACTGAAGCTTTCTTT; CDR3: CSVTGGGMNTEAFF
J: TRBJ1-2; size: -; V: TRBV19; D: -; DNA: TGTGCCAGTAGACCCGTACGAGCTAACTATGGCTACACCTTC; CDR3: CASRPVRANYGYTF
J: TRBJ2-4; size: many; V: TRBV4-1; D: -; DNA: TGCGCCAGCAGTCCCTCGATGGCGCTAGCCAAAAACATTCAGTACTTC; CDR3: CASSPSMALAKNIQYF
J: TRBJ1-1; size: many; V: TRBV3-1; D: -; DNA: TGTGCCAGCAGCCAAACAGGGCTGCCCACTGAAGCTTTCTTT; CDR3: CASSQTGLPTEAFF
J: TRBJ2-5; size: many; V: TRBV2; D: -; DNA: TGTGCCAGCAGTGATCCGGAGACCCAGTACTTC; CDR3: CASSDPETQYF
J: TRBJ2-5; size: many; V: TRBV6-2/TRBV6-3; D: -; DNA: TGTGCCAGCAGTTACTTTTCGACGACCCAGTACTTC; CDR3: CASSYFSTTQYF
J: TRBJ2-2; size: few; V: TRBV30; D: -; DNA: TGTGCCTGGAGGAGGGGGGTGGACGGGGAGCTGTTTTTT; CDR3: CAWRRGVDGELFF
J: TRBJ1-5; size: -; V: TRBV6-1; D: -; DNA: TGTGCCAGCGAAGGGGCTAGCAATCAGCCCCAGCATTTT; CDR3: CASEGASNQPQHF
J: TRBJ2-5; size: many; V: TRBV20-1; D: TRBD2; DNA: TGCAGTGCTAGTGGCGGGAGGGAAGAGACCCAGTACTTC; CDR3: CSASGGREETQYF
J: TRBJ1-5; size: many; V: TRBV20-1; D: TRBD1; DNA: TGCAGTGCGAAGGAGACAGGGGGTGGTCAGCCCCAGCATTTT; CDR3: CSAKETGGGQPQHF
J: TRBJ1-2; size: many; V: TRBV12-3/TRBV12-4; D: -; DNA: TGTGCCAGCGTTAATAGGGGAGACGGCTACACCTTC; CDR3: CASVNRGDGYTF
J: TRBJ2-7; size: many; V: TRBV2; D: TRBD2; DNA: TGTGCCAGCAGTGATCCCCAGCGGGGGGGCTTCGGTTCCTACGAGCAGTACTTC; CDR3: CASSDPQRGGFGSYEQYF
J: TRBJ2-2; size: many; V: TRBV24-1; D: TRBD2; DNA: TGTGCCACCAGTAAATTGGGACTATCGAACACCGGGGAGCTGTTTTTT; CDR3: CATSKLGLSNTGELFF
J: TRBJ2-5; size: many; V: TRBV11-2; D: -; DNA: TGTGCCAGCAGCTCGGAGTTCAAAGAGACCCAGTACTTC; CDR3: CASSSEFKETQYF
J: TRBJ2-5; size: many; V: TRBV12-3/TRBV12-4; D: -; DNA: TGTGCCAGCAGGGCCCCACTGTCGACCCAGTACTTC; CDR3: CASRAPLSTQYF
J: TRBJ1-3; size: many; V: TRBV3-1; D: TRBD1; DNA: TGTGCCAGCAGCCACCGGGACAGGGGGCGTGGGGACACCATATATTTT; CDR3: CASSHRDRGRGDTIYF
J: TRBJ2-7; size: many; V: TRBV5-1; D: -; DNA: TGCGCCAGCCGGGATCAGGTCTACGAGCAGTACTTC; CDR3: CASRDQVYEQYF
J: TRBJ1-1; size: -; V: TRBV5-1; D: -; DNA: TGCGCCAGCAGCTTCGGTTTTACGGCAATGAACACTGAAGCTTTCTTT; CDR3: CASSFGFTAMNTEAFF
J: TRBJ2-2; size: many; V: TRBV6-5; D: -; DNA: TGTGCCAGCAGTTATTCCGGAGACCTTGTGGACACCGGGGAGCTGTTTTTT; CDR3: CASSYSGDLVDTGELFF
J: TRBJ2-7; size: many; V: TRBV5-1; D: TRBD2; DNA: TGCGCCAGCAGCTTCGGACTAGCGGGAGTTCCCGAGCAGTACTTC; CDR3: CASSFGLAGVPEQYF
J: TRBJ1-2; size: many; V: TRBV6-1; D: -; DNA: -; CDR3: CASSEAFTYGYTFGSGYTF
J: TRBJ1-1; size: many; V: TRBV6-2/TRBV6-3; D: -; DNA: TGTGCCAGCAGTTACGTTCCGGGACACAGAGGGCAAAACACTGAAGCTTTCTTT; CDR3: CASSYVPGHRGQNTEAFF
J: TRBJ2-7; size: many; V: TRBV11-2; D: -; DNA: TGTGCCAGCAGCTTAGTTTATAACCCTCTCTACGAGCAGTACTTC; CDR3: CASSLVYNPLYEQYF
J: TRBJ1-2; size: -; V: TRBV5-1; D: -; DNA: TGCGCCAGCAGCTTATACGGGAGTGGCTTCACCTTC; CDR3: CASSLYGSGFTF
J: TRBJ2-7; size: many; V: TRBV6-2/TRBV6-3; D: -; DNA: TGTGCCAGCAGCCCCTTCACAGGACTCCGTTACGAGCAGTACTTC; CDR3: CASSPFTGLRYEQYF
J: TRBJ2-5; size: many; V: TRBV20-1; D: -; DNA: TGCAGTGCTAGAGGTGGGGCCGGCGAGACCCAGTACTTC; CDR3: CSARGGAGETQYF
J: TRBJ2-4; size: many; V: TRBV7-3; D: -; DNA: TGTGCCAGCAGCTCCGGGACAAAAAACATTCAGTACTTC; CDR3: CASSSGTKNIQYF
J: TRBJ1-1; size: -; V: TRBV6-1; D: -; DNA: TGTGCCAGCAGGGATCACGGCGGGATCGCTGAAGCTTTCTTT; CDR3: CASRDHGGIAEAFF
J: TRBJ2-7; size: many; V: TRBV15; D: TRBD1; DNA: TGTGCCACCAGCGGAGGAGGAGGGACAGGGAGGAACGAGCAGTACTTC; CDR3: CATSGGGGTGRNEQYF
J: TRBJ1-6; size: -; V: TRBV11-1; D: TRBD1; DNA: TGTGCCAGCAGCTTAGGACCCAGGGGGGCTTCACCCCTCCACTTT; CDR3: CASSLGPRGASPLHF
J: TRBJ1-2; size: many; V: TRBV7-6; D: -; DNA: TGTGCCAGCAGCTTATCCATCAGGGCGGCGGATGGCTACACCTTC; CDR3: CASSLSIRAADGYTF
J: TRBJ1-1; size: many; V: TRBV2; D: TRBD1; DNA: TGTGCCAGCAGTGGGACAGGGGGGAGAGGCACTGAAGCTTTCTTT; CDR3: CASSGTGGRGTEAFF
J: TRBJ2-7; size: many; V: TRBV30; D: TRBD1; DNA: TGTGCCTGGAGTGAGCAGGGGGCTACATACTTC; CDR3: CAWSEQGATYF
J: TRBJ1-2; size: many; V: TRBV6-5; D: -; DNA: TGTGCCAGCAGTTACTCAGGTCAGAAGTATGGCTACACCTTC; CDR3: CASSYSGQKYGYTF
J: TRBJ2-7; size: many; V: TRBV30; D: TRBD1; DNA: TGTGCCTGGAGTGTGGGACAGGGTGAGCAGTACTTC; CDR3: CAWSVGQGEQYF
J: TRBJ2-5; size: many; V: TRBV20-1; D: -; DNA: TGCAGTGCTAGAGACCAGGACGCCCGGCGTGAGACCCAGTACTTC; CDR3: CSARDQDARRETQYF